This T cell receptor beta chain came from a study of T cells after somatic rescue of genetic block. Germline CDR1 reads SGHRS; CDR2 reads YFSETQ. Losses at the gene ends were 0 bases for V and 11 bases for J; bases not matched to a gene: 7. This CDR3 spans 13 amino acids. Produced via immunoSEQ multiplex PCR; TCRdb's table is partial and in-frame only. The repertoire includes approximately 67,000 clones, about 90% of them detected once, and 2.5% to 3.5% sits in the top ten. This receptor was taken from a man aged 35-49 years. This chain uses TRBV5-1 with TRBJ1-2, with 7 bases fitting TRBD1. Sequencing used peripheral blood mononuclear cells (PBMCs). The DNA of the CDR3 is TGCGCCAGCAGCTTGGCTACAGGGGCCGGGTACACCTTC. This sequence encodes CASSLATGAGYTF.